In this sample, the clone carrying this T cell receptor beta chain turned up once. These data are taken from a study of blood T cell repertoires in COVID-19. Sequenced by immunoSEQ multiplex PCR; TCRdb stores in-frame clones only, minus some. Here the sample spans tens of thousands of clones, more than 90% being singletons. Germline values: CDR1 DFQATT, CDR2 SNEGSKA (reference sequence). The CDR3 runs 16 residues. Losses at the gene ends were 3 bases for V and 4 bases for J; bases not matched to a gene: 7. The sequence derives from a human donor in a cohort sampled during active COVID-19. The chain is built from TRBV20-1 and TRBJ2-5; 14 bases align to TRBD2. Sequencing used peripheral blood. Here the CDR3 reads CSASNRGLAGVETQYF. CDR3 DNA sequence: TGCAGTGCTAGTAATCGGGGACTAGCGGGAGTAGAGACCCAGTACTTC.